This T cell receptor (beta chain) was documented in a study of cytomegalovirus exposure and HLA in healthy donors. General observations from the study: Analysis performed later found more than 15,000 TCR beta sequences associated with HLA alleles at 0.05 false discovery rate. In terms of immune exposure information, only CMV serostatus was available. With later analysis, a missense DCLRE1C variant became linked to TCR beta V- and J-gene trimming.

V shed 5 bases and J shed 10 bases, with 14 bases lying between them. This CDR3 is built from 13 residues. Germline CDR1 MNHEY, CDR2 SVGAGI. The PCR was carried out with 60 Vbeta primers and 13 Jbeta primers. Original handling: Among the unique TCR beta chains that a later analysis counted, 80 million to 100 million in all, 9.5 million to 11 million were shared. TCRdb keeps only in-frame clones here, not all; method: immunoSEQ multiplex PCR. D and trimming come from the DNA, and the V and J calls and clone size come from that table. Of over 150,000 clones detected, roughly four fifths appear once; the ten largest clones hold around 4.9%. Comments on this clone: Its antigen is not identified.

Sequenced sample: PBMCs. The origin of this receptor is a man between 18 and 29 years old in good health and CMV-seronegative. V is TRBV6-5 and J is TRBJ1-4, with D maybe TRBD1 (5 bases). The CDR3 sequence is CASSVSGGVKLFF. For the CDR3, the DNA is TGTGCCAGCAGTGTCTCCGGGGGAGTAAAACTGTTTTTT.